The next 16 T cell receptor beta chains were all read from a single sample in a study of post-analysis software for immune sequencing data (dated by TCRdb to 2014 to 2015). Receptor amplification or capture employed PCR. The listed sequencing device is Illumina HiSeq 2500. To reduce PCR and sequencing biases, unique molecular identifiers were incorporated into the TCR beta cDNA libraries. The public reads were reprocessed in TCRdb via fastp at Q25 and MiXCR, keeping in-frame beta chains. When rows share a CDR3 protein, they turn into one entry using the most common DNA and genes. Here the sample has roughly 540,000 distinct CDR3 sequences; around a third occur a single time. Around 6% of the sample is taken by the ten largest. Summary of the overall study and its limitations: A handful of TRBV segments, including TRBV5-6, TRBV5-1 and TRBV20-1, were significantly more frequent in patients than controls.

Their antigens are not known. The sample taken for sequencing was blood. These receptors originate from a girl younger than 18 with multiple sclerosis.

This clonotype appeared a few times. The junction departs from the called germline gene at one end, perhaps through a read error. CDR3 coding DNA: TGTGCTAGCAGCCCGAAACTAGCGGGGGGGCCTGTCAATGAGCAGTTCTTC. It is translated as CASSPKLAGGPVNEQFF. The rearrangement links TRBV7-7 to TRBJ2-1, with 13 bases identical to TRBD2. CDR1 is SSHAT and CDR2 is FNYEAQ in the germline V gene (reference sequence). This CDR3 region has 17 residues.

Note on this clonotype: The germline gene is not matched at one end of the junction; a read error may be the cause. This chain connects TRBV7-9 to TRBJ2-7; D perhaps matches TRBD1 (5 bases). The CDR3 has 15 amino acids. Germline values: CDR1 SEHNR, CDR2 FQNEAQ (reference sequence). CDR3 bases: TGTGTCAGCAGCCCGACCTTAAGGACAACCCACGAGCAGTACTTC. Protein sequence: CVSSPTLRTTHEQYF.

This clonotype was counted a few times. This sequence joins TRBV15 and TRBJ1-5; 10 bases fit TRBD1. The CDR3 is 16 amino acids. Germline CDR1 LNHNV, CDR2 YYDKDF (reference sequence). After removal of 5 bases from V and 1 base from J, the junction contained 5 bases not matched to a gene. This CDR3 is CATSRWDRGSNQPQHF. DNA of the CDR3: TGTGCCACCAGCCGGTGGGACAGGGGAAGCAATCAGCCCCAGCATTTT.

The CDR3 DNA reads TGTGCCAGCAGCTATGACAGGGAAGAGGAGACCCAGTACTTC. The encoded protein is CASSYDREEETQYF. The chain combines TRBV7-2 with TRBJ2-5; TRBD1 agrees at 7 bases. The V segment lost 4 bases and the J segment 5 bases; nucleotides outside the gene matches: 7. The CDR3 runs 14 residues. CDR1 is SGHTA and CDR2 is FQGNSA in the germline V gene.

V is TRBV6-5 and J is TRBJ2-4, with TRBD1 matching over 8 bases. The DNA matches TRBJ2-7 better at its end, which makes the J call doubtful. The germline V gene encodes CDR1 MNHEY and CDR2 SVGAGI. CDR3 length: 13 amino acids. The CDR3 reads CASSYSTGGEQYF. In nucleotides, the CDR3 is TGTGCCAGCAGTTACTCCACAGGGGGCGAGCAGTACTTC.

This chain connects TRBV5-1 to TRBJ1-2, with D tentatively TRBD1 (5 bases). V lost 0 bases and J 6 bases, leaving 18 bases between the germline ends. This CDR3 has 16 amino acids. Germline V CDR1 and CDR2: SGHRS, YFSETQ. CDR3 sequence reads: CASSLEPTSGADGYTF. The CDR3 nucleotides read TGCGCCAGCAGCTTGGAACCTACCTCCGGGGCAGATGGCTACACCTTC.

This clonotype was counted only a few times. The gene calls are TRBV6-1 and TRBJ1-1; D uncertain. Germline CDR1 reads MNHNS; CDR2 reads SASEGT. V lost 1 base and J lost 6, with 9 bases in between. The CDR3 loop spans 13 amino acids. Here the CDR3 reads CASSEGRRAEAFF. Written as DNA, the CDR3 is TGTGCCAGCAGTGAAGGGAGGCGGGCTGAAGCTTTCTTT.

Notes on this clonotype: Compared with germline, one end of the junction differs, possibly owing to a read error. The chain couples TRBV9 to TRBJ2-1, with 9 positions matching TRBD2. This CDR3 has 12 residues. Germline V gene sequence: CDR1 SGDLS, CDR2 YYNGEE. The CDR3 nucleotides are TGCTATAGCGGGGGCAACTACAATGAGCAGTTCTTC. It translates to CYSGGNYNEQFF.

This clonotype was counted a few times. The genes are TRBV5-1 and TRBJ1-2; 9 nucleotides agree with TRBD1. The CDR3 has 13 residues. Looked up from germline, CDR1 is SGHRS and CDR2 is YFSETQ. V was clipped by 4 bases and J by 11 bases; unmatched bases: 9. The CDR3 bases are TGCGCCAGCAGCCCGTACCCGGGACAGGGTTACACCTTC. Translated: CASSPYPGQGYTF.

The rearrangement uses TRBV7-9 and TRBJ2-7; D remains unclear. From germline, CDR1 is SEHNR and CDR2 FQNEAQ (reference sequence). The V gene lost 7 bases and the J gene lost 6 bases, with 13 bases spanning the gap. The CDR3 length is 12 residues. CDR3 residues: CASTDTGSEQYF. Here the CDR3 DNA reads TGTGCCAGCACCGACACGGGCTCCGAGCAGTACTTC.

To note about this clonotype: A much larger clone lies a single base off, so this may be a read error. The chain recombines TRBV29-1 with TRBJ2-1, with D unresolved. The CDR3 is made up of 10 amino acids. V dropped 4 bases and J dropped 9 bases, with 7 bases sitting between them. Germline V gives CDR1 SQVTM, CDR2 ANQGSEA. The CDR3 protein is CSVGHGEQFF. The DNA for the CDR3 is TGCAGCGTTGGACATGGTGAGCAGTTCTTC.

This clonotype was seen a few times. The chain joins TRBV7-9 to TRBJ1-4, with a possible D match to TRBD1 (5 bases). This CDR3 comprises 14 residues. The V gene's germline CDR1 is SEHNR and CDR2 FQNEAQ (reference sequence). Trimming cost V 5 bases and J 3 bases, with 10 bases left between them. CDR3 amino acids: CASSLLGANEKLFF. CDR3 DNA sequence: TGTGCCAGCAGCCTATTGGGGGCTAATGAAAAACTGTTTTTT. Together with reference TRBV7-9 and TRBJ1-4, the CDR3 gives the full variable domain: DTGVSQNPRHKITKRGQNVTFRCDPISEHNRLYWYRQTLGQGPEFLTYFQNEAQLEKSRLLSDRFSAERPKGSFSTLEIQRTEQGDSAMYLCASSLLGANEKLFFGSGTQLSVL.

Comments on this clonotype: An end of the junction differs from the germline gene, which may be a read error. V gene TRBV9 combines with J gene TRBJ2-1; 7 positions agree with TRBD1. Germline CDR1 SGDLS, CDR2 YYNGEE. The CDR3 sequence is 13 residues long. CDR3 loop: CASGVGGHNEQFF. In DNA, the CDR3 is TGTGCCAGCGGCGTAGGGGGCCACAATGAGCAGTTCTTC.

The chain uses TRBV11-2 and TRBJ1-1; no definite D call. The CDR3 has 13 residues. Germline V gene lookup returns CDR1 SGHAT and CDR2 FQNNGV. Trimming pared 3 bases from V and 4 bases from J, leaving 9 bases between. Written as DNA, the CDR3 is TGTGCCAGCAGCTTTTCAGTGCTCACTGAAGCTTTCTTT. Encoded protein: CASSFSVLTEAFF.

The rearrangement links TRBV5-6 to TRBJ2-7; tentatively, D is TRBD2 (5 bases). Germline V gene sequence: CDR1 SGHDT, CDR2 YYEEEE. CDR3 size: 16 residues. The V end was cut by 1 base, the J end by 7 bases, with 21 bases between. The CDR3 here is CASSLRRAMTWDEQYF. As DNA, the CDR3 is TGTGCCAGCAGCTTGAGGCGGGCCATGACTTGGGATGAGCAGTACTTC.

The rearrangement uses TRBV11-2 and TRBJ1-2; D is ambiguous. With 0 bases removed from V and 8 bases from J, the gap between germline ends came to 10 bases. The CDR3 covers 13 residues. Germline CDR1 reads SGHAT; CDR2 reads FQNNGV. In nucleotides, the CDR3 is TGTGCCAGCAGCTTAGATGGCCTCTCGGGCTACACCTTC. Encoded protein: CASSLDGLSGYTF.